This entry lists 10 T cell receptor beta chains sequenced from one sample in a study of cytotoxic CD8 clonotypes in ibrutinib-treated CLL (dated by TCRdb to the early 2020s). Receptor amplification or capture employed the immunoSEQ multiplex PCR assay. Here the immuneACCESS table is served through TCRdb, limited to in-frame sequences with V and J called. Missing clones are a known gap in these copies; in checked studies unresolved V genes cover under half, and the rest lacks a known reason. The sample data list 300,000 to 350,000 clones, and roughly 79% of these were observed just once. The ten most abundant clones make up roughly 7% of the sample. The specimen was PBMCs, collected before ibrutinib treatment. These receptors originate from a human donor with chronic lymphocytic leukemia.

The chain has TRBV7-3 and TRBJ2-7; no firm D call. Trimming cost V 0 bases and J 0 bases, with 12 bases left between them. The germline V gene encodes CDR1 SGHTA and CDR2 FQGTGA. The length of the CDR3 is 16 residues. CDR3 protein: CASSLTPSTGSYEQYF. In DNA form, the CDR3 reads TGTGCCAGCAGCTTAACCCCATCCACGGGCTCCTACGAGCAGTACTTC.

The J gene is TRBJ1-4, the V gene TRBV12-5, with a weak D call TRBD1 (5 bases). Germline-derived CDR1 and CDR2 are LGHNT and FRNRAP. The CDR3 contains 18 residues. V was shortened by 0 bases and J by 0 bases, with 14 bases between the two germline ends. The CDR3 DNA follows: TGTGCTAGTGGTTTGGTGATATATGGGACCGCAACTAATGAAAAACTGTTTTTT. This sequence encodes CASGLVIYGTATNEKLFF.

This chain links TRBV6-5 with TRBJ2-4; the D gene is possibly TRBD1 (5 bases). The V gene's germline CDR1 is MNHEY and CDR2 SVGAGI. This CDR3 comprises 13 residues. V lost 2 bases and J lost 8, with 10 bases in between. The chain's CDR3 is CASSYRGRDIQYF. In DNA form, the CDR3 reads TGTGCCAGCAGTTACAGGGGAAGAGACATTCAGTACTTC.

V gene TRBV5-4 combines with J gene TRBJ1-1; D unresolved. This CDR3 has 14 amino acids. Germline V lookup: CDR1 SGHNT, CDR2 YYREEE (reference sequence). V was trimmed by 5 bases and J by 1 base, leaving 12 bases between them. CDR3 in DNA: TGTGCCAGCAGTCCCCGGCTCGCGAACACTGAAGCTTTCTTT. It translates to CASSPRLANTEAFF.

The chain has TRBV28 and TRBJ2-5; D is perhaps TRBD1 (5 bases). In germline, CDR1 is MDHEN, CDR2 SYDVKM. Trimming took off 2 bases at V and 5 bases at J, with 9 bases between the two ends. The CDR3 length is 13 residues. This CDR3 is CASSLPGLETQYF. In nucleotides, the CDR3 is TGTGCCAGCAGTTTACCAGGGTTGGAGACCCAGTACTTC.

V and J are TRBV6-5 and TRBJ1-1, with D possibly matching TRBD1 (6 bases). Trimming pared 10 bases from V and 6 bases from J, leaving 21 bases between. In germline, CDR1 is MNHEY, CDR2 SVGAGI. The CDR3 runs to 14 residues. The CDR3 DNA sequence: TGTGCCACTTACCGCAGGGGTGTAAAGGCTGAAGCTTTCTTT. Its translation: CATYRRGVKAEAFF.

This chain links TRBV7-9 with TRBJ2-7; D unclear. The CDR3 is made up of 12 amino acids. CDR1 is SEHNR and CDR2 is FQNEAQ in the germline V gene (reference sequence). V was trimmed by 8 bases and J by 6 bases, leaving 14 bases between them. CDR3 residues: CASEFGVGEQYF. CDR3 DNA sequence: TGTGCCAGCGAGTTTGGGGTTGGCGAGCAGTACTTC.

The DNA for the CDR3 is TGCGCCAGCAGTGAGGACAGGGTCAGCACAGATACGCAGTATTTT. Protein sequence: CASSEDRVSTDTQYF. The chain has TRBV10-1 and TRBJ2-3, with 7 bases lining up with TRBD1. The junction had 2 bases not matched to a gene; V was cut back by 2 bases and J by 0 bases. CDR3 length equals 15 residues. Looked up from germline, CDR1 is WNHNN and CDR2 is SYGVQD (reference sequence).

The chain uses TRBV4-3 and TRBJ2-7; TRBD1 aligns across 9 bases. Germline CDR1 reads LGHNA; CDR2 reads YSLEER. There are 14 residues in the CDR3. With 6 bases clipped from V and 4 bases from J, the junction kept 7 bases outside the gene matches. CDR3 DNA: TGCGCCAGCAGTCGGACAGGGGCAGAGTACGAGCAGTACTTC. Protein sequence: CASSRTGAEYEQYF.

This clone was counted a few times. The V gene is TRBV28, the J gene TRBJ1-2; D not certain. The germline gives CDR1 MDHEN, CDR2 SYDVKM. The V end was cut by 5 bases, the J end by 8 bases, with 15 bases between. This CDR3 is 13 amino acids long. CDR3: CASSAGGSRGYTF. CDR3 nucleotide sequence: TGTGCCAGCAGTGCGGGCGGCTCGAGGGGCTACACCTTC.